These 28 T cell receptor beta chains originate from one sample sequenced in a study of a mutant IDH1 vaccine in newly diagnosed glioma. Measured with immunoSEQ multiplex PCR; TCRdb has only the in-frame clones, and not every one. The sample holds about 65,000 clones, about 85% seen once. Time point here: week 23, last vaccination. What each vaccine dose contained was 300 ug of mutant IDH1 20-mer peptide, accompanied by topical imiquimod. Their antigens remain unidentified. The sample in question was PBMCs, obtained from a glioma patient whose treatment included an IDH1 peptide vaccine. All receptors come from a man aged 30-40 years with glioma.

This chain connects TRBV5-1 to TRBJ1-6, with a possible D match to TRBD1 (6 bases). The V end lost 0 bases, the J end lost 3 bases, and 7 bases lay between the germline ends. CDR1 is SGHRS, CDR2 YFSETQ, per germline. The CDR3 runs to 15 residues. CDR3 in DNA: TGCGCCAGCAGCTTGGGAGGGGGCTATAATTCACCCCTCCACTTT. Translated, it gives CASSLGGGYNSPLHF.

J is TRBJ2-2 and V is TRBV14; 7 positions agree with TRBD2. The CDR3 is 15 residues long. CDR1 and CDR2 (germline): SGHDN, FVKESK. J lost 6 bases, V lost 4 bases, and 8 bases had no gene match. DNA of the CDR3: TGTGCCAGCAGCCTCGGGGGGACCATAGCCGGGGAGCTGTTTTTT. This encodes CASSLGGTIAGELFF.

The CDR3 loop is CSAGPKGGGNEQFF. The CDR3 DNA sequence: TGCAGCGCCGGACCCAAGGGGGGGGGCAATGAGCAGTTCTTC. This chain joins TRBV29-1 and TRBJ2-1, with a possible D match to TRBD2 (7 bases). The CDR3 totals 14 residues. V lost 7 bases and J lost 6, with 19 bases in between. CDR1 SQVTM and CDR2 ANQGSEA come from the germline V gene.

The rearrangement joins TRBV5-1 to TRBJ2-5, with 9 bases that match TRBD2. The V gene's germline CDR1 is SGHRS and CDR2 YFSETQ. Unmatched junction bases numbered 9, after V lost 2 bases and J lost 4 bases. The CDR3 consists of 16 residues. For the CDR3, the DNA is TGCGCCAGCAGCTTCTTTAGCGGGGGCAAGGGAGAGACCCAGTACTTC. It translates to CASSFFSGGKGETQYF.

This clone was recorded only once. The chain couples TRBV6-6 to TRBJ1-1, with unresolved D. V was clipped by 2 bases and J by 0 bases, with 10 bases between them. From germline, CDR1 is MNHNY and CDR2 SVGAGI (reference sequence). The CDR3 covers 15 residues. The CDR3 region is CASSYPAAMNTEAFF. CDR3 sequence (DNA): TGTGCCAGCAGTTACCCAGCAGCCATGAACACTGAAGCTTTCTTT.

The rearrangement uses TRBV5-1 and TRBJ1-5; D perhaps matches TRBD1 (5 bases). Per germline, CDR1 SGHRS and CDR2 YFSETQ. The CDR3 is 15 amino acids. Trimming stripped 2 bases from V and 0 bases from J, with 9 bases between. The CDR3 is CASSFTGSSNQPQHF. CDR3 bases: TGCGCCAGCAGCTTCACAGGAAGTAGCAATCAGCCCCAGCATTTT.

This chain links TRBV10-2 with TRBJ1-6, with D uncertain. CDR1 and CDR2 from the germline V gene are WSHSY and SAAADI. Trimming removed 6 bases at V and 5 bases at J, with 14 bases between. There are 15 residues in the CDR3. The CDR3 loop is CASSISANDNSPLHF. CDR3 in DNA: TGCGCCAGCAGCATCTCGGCGAACGATAATTCACCCCTCCACTTT.

In nucleotides, the CDR3 is TGTGCCACCGACGACAGGGGCATAAGCGAGACCCAGTACTTC. The encoded protein is CATDDRGISETQYF. The gene calls are TRBV19 and TRBJ2-5; TRBD1 agrees at 8 bases. The CDR3 is made up of 14 amino acids. CDR1 and CDR2 (germline): LNHDA, SQIVND (reference sequence). With 10 bases clipped from V and 5 bases from J, the junction kept 12 bases outside the gene matches.

The rearrangement joins TRBV5-1 to TRBJ2-7, with D tentatively TRBD1 or TRBD2 (7 bases each). Germline-derived CDR1 and CDR2 are SGHRS and YFSETQ. V was cut by 8 bases and J by 0 bases, with 24 bases left in between. The CDR3 is 17 amino acids. Here the CDR3 DNA reads TGCGCCAGTTTGGGCCCCTTACCAGGGGGGGCCTCCTACGAGCAGTACTTC. This gives the protein CASLGPLPGGASYEQYF.

V gene TRBV6-6 combines with J gene TRBJ1-6, with 7 bases that match TRBD1. Germline trimming cut 2 bases from V and 10 bases from J; bases unmatched to any gene: 5. The CDR3 covers 14 residues. The germline CDR1 and CDR2 sequences are MNHNY and SVGAGI (reference sequence). CDR3 protein: CASSYSTGVSPLHF. In DNA form, the CDR3 reads TGTGCCAGCAGTTACAGCACAGGGGTATCACCCCTCCACTTT.

The chain recombines TRBV4-1 with TRBJ1-5; the match to TRBD1 covers 9 bases. Trimming took 1 base from V and 6 from J; bases not matched to a gene: 7. Germline lookup yields CDR1 MGHRA and CDR2 YSYEKL. The CDR3 runs 16 residues. CDR3 nucleotides: TGCGCCAGCAGCCAAGTTGGGACAGGGCGGGCTCAGCCCCAGCATTTT. Translating gives CASSQVGTGRAQPQHF.

The V and J genes are TRBV11-2 and TRBJ2-7; tentatively, D is TRBD1 (6 bases). Germline V lookup: CDR1 SGHAT, CDR2 FQNNGV. V was pared by 5 bases and J by 6 bases, with 17 bases between. CDR3 length: 14 residues. CDR3 in amino acids: CASSRDIRPLEQYF. In nucleotides, the CDR3 is TGTGCCAGCAGCCGGGACATCAGGCCCCTCGAGCAGTACTTC.

The chain combines TRBV5-1 with TRBJ1-3, with TRBD1 as a possible D gene (5 bases). This CDR3 spans 16 amino acids. V lost 0 bases and J 4 bases, leaving 14 bases between the germline ends. Looked up from germline, CDR1 is SGHRS and CDR2 is YFSETQ. This CDR3 is CASSLAAVGPGNTIYF. DNA of the CDR3: TGCGCCAGCAGCTTGGCCGCCGTGGGACCCGGAAACACCATATATTTT. Together with reference TRBV5-1 and TRBJ1-3, the CDR3 gives the full variable domain: KAGVTQTPRYLIKTRGQQVTLSCSPISGHRSVSWYQQTPGQGLQFLFEYFSETQRNKGNFPGRFSGRQFSNSRSEMNVSTLELGDSALYLCASSLAAVGPGNTIYFGEGSWLTVV.

The chain combines TRBV2 with TRBJ1-4, with D tentatively TRBD1 (5 bases). The germline V gene encodes CDR1 SNHLY and CDR2 FYNNEI. This CDR3 has 15 residues. V was shortened by 7 bases and J by 8 bases, with 20 bases between the two germline ends. CDR3 protein: CASTPAGLIGEKLFF. CDR3 sequence (DNA): TGTGCCAGCACCCCGGCAGGGCTGATTGGGGAAAAACTGTTTTTT.

The chain joins TRBV14 to TRBJ2-5; 8 nucleotides agree with TRBD2. This CDR3 is built from 16 residues. Germline assignment: CDR1 SGHDN and CDR2 FVKESK. Unmatched junction bases numbered 6, after V lost 1 base and J lost 2 bases. As DNA, the CDR3 is TGTGCCAGCAGCCAAGTTCGAGCGGGGGTTCAAGAGACCCAGTACTTC. Amino acid sequence: CASSQVRAGVQETQYF.

This sequence joins TRBV18 and TRBJ2-5; TRBD2 matches 7 bases. The length of the CDR3 is 15 residues. The V segment lost 6 bases and the J segment 4 bases; nucleotides outside the gene matches: 11. Germline V gives CDR1 KGHSH, CDR2 LQKENI. The CDR3 loop is CASSRPTSMRETQYF. The CDR3 DNA reads as TGTGCCAGCTCTCGGCCGACTAGCATGAGAGAGACCCAGTACTTC.

The chain employs TRBV11-2 and TRBJ1-1, with D maybe TRBD1 (6 bases). CDR3 length equals 13 residues. The germline V and J ends were trimmed by 8 bases and 4 bases, with 14 bases remaining between them. Germline loops: CDR1 SGHAT, CDR2 FQNNGV. The CDR3 loop is CASLRGRRTEAFF. CDR3 nucleotide sequence: TGTGCCAGCCTCAGGGGCCGGCGCACTGAAGCTTTCTTT. Together with reference TRBV11-2 and TRBJ1-1, the CDR3 gives the full variable domain: EAGVAQSPRYKIIEKRQSVAFWCNPISGHATLYWYQQILGQGPKLLIQFQNNGVVDDSQLPKDRFSAERLKGVDSTLKIQPAKLEDSAVYLCASLRGRRTEAFFGQGTRLTVV.

The genes are TRBV6-5 and TRBJ1-1, with D tentatively TRBD1 (5 bases). From germline, CDR1 is MNHEY and CDR2 SVGAGI. V was cut by 6 bases and J by 8 bases, with 13 bases left in between. This CDR3 comprises 12 residues. Here the CDR3 reads CASRKRTREAFF. CDR3 DNA sequence: TGTGCCAGCAGAAAGAGGACAAGAGAAGCTTTCTTT.

The V gene is TRBV19, the J gene TRBJ2-1, with TRBD2 matching over 11 bases. Germline V gene sequence: CDR1 LNHDA, CDR2 SQIVND (reference sequence). The CDR3 covers 15 residues. The junction had 2 bases not matched to a gene; V was cut back by 7 bases and J by 0 bases. CDR3 protein: CASKTSGASYNEQFF. DNA for the CDR3: TGTGCCAGTAAGACTAGCGGGGCCTCCTACAATGAGCAGTTCTTC.

V and J are TRBV4-2 and TRBJ2-7; TRBD2 aligns across 10 bases. V lost 0 bases and J lost 5; bases outside the gene matches: 7. Looked up from germline, CDR1 is LGHNA and CDR2 is YNFKEQ. The CDR3 spans 16 residues. CDR3 coding DNA: TGTGCCAGCAGCCAAGACATAGCGGGGGGATTCGACGAGCAGTACTTC. It encodes CASSQDIAGGFDEQYF.

This chain connects TRBV5-5 to TRBJ1-6; no clear D. The germline gives CDR1 SGHKS, CDR2 YYEKEE (reference sequence). The V end was cut by 0 bases, the J end by 0 bases, with 10 bases between. CDR3 length equals 17 residues. The DNA of the CDR3 is TGTGCCAGCAGCTTGGACGCGACGAGCTCCTATAATTCACCCCTCCACTTT. Translating gives CASSLDATSSYNSPLHF.

V usage is TRBV4-1 and J usage is TRBJ1-5, with 7 bases matching TRBD1. V dropped 1 base and J dropped 1; count of bases not matched to a gene: 7. In germline, CDR1 is MGHRA, CDR2 YSYEKL. There are 17 residues in the CDR3. CDR3 sequence (DNA): TGCGCCAGCAGCCAAGGCCTCACAGGGGCGAGCAATCAGCCCCAGCATTTT. It yields the protein CASSQGLTGASNQPQHF.

The chain employs TRBV4-1 and TRBJ2-7; no firm D call. Between the trimmed V and J ends, which lost 1 base and 3 bases, there was a span of 16 bases. The CDR3 is 16 amino acids. Germline CDR1 and CDR2: MGHRA and YSYEKL. CDR3 DNA: TGCGCCAGCAGCCAAGTTCCAGCAGGAGCTCGCTACGAGCAGTACTTC. Amino acid sequence: CASSQVPAGARYEQYF.

This clone appeared a few times. The V gene is TRBV29-1, the J gene TRBJ1-1, with D possibly being TRBD1 (6 bases). The germline V and J ends were trimmed by 7 bases and 10 bases, with 19 bases remaining between them. The CDR3 is 12 amino acids. Per germline, CDR1 SQVTM and CDR2 ANQGSEA. CDR3 region: CSADPGQGRAFF. The CDR3 DNA sequence: TGCAGCGCAGATCCGGGCCAGGGGAGAGCTTTCTTT.

This clone has just one count. The J gene is TRBJ2-5, the V gene TRBV10-3; no clear D gene. V lost 0 bases and J lost 2, with 10 bases in between. This CDR3 has 15 residues. CDR1 and CDR2 from the germline V gene are ENHRY and SYGVKD. CDR3 in DNA: TGTGCCATCAGTGAGTCAGGCAGCCTTCAAGAGACCCAGTACTTC. This sequence encodes CAISESGSLQETQYF.

V and J are TRBV6-5 and TRBJ2-2; unclear D gene. Trimming removed 8 bases at V and 4 bases at J, with 14 bases between. The CDR3 contains 14 residues. Germline CDR1 reads MNHEY; CDR2 reads SVGAGI. The CDR3 loop is CASRRVESTGELFF. Written as DNA, the CDR3 is TGTGCCAGCCGCCGGGTTGAGAGCACCGGGGAGCTGTTTTTT.

The chain is built from TRBV11-2 and TRBJ2-1; 9 bases fit TRBD2. The J segment lost 4 bases and the V segment lost 6 bases, leaving 19 bases of the junction unmatched. The CDR3 length is 19 residues. Germline assignment: CDR1 SGHAT and CDR2 FQNNGV. This chain's CDR3 is CASSPPGIGGGAGYNEQFF. Written as DNA, the CDR3 is TGTGCCAGCAGTCCCCCGGGGATTGGCGGGGGGGCGGGATACAATGAGCAGTTCTTC. Filled out from reference TRBV11-2 and TRBJ2-1, the complete variable domain reads EAGVAQSPRYKIIEKRQSVAFWCNPISGHATLYWYQQILGQGPKLLIQFQNNGVVDDSQLPKDRFSAERLKGVDSTLKIQPAKLEDSAVYLCASSPPGIGGGAGYNEQFFGPGTRLTVL.

This chain connects TRBV6-6 to TRBJ2-3; D is unresolved. CDR1 and CDR2 from the germline V gene are MNHNY and SVGAGI (reference sequence). Trimming cost V 7 bases and J 0 bases, with 17 bases left between them. The CDR3 covers 16 residues. CDR3 loop: CASTSLGSLSTDTQYF. For the CDR3, the DNA is TGTGCCAGCACCTCCCTTGGGTCCCTTAGCACAGATACGCAGTATTTT.